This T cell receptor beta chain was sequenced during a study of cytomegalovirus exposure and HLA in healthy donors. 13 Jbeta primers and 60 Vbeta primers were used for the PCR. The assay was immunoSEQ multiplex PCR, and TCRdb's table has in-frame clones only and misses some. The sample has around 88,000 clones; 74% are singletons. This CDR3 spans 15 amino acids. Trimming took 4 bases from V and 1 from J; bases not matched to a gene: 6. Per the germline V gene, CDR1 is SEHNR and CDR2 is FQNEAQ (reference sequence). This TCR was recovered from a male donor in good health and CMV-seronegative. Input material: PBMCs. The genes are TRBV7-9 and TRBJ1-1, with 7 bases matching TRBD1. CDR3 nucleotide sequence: TGTGCCAGCAGCTGGGAAGGGGGCCGGAACACTGAAGCTTTCTTT. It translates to CASSWEGGRNTEAFF.